The 27 T cell receptor beta chains given below trace back to one sample, sequenced in a study of shared clonotypes between healthy human individuals. Assay used: immunoSEQ multiplex PCR; TCRdb lists only in-frame clones, some missing. The repertoire holds 400,000 to 600,000 clones, with roughly 80% as singletons. Sequencing used PBMCs. These TCRs come from a woman between 40 and 50 years old in good health. Some clones in this sample may be carry-over from other donors' samples.

This clone was seen a handful of times. The chain joins TRBV19 to TRBJ2-3; the D is unclear. V lost 5 bases and J 3 bases, leaving 12 bases between the germline ends. The length of the CDR3 is 14 residues. Germline CDR1 reads LNHDA; CDR2 reads SQIVND (reference sequence). The CDR3 loop is CASSGQLFTDTQYF. The CDR3 region has the DNA TGTGCCAGTAGTGGCCAGTTATTTACAGATACGCAGTATTTT.

J is TRBJ2-3 and V is TRBV9; 11 bases are shared with TRBD2. V was clipped by 3 bases and J by 5 bases; unmatched bases: 8. CDR1 and CDR2 (germline): SGDLS, YYNGEE. This CDR3 comprises 16 residues. The CDR3 loop reads CASSAGRLAGIDTQYF. CDR3 nucleotides: TGTGCCAGCAGCGCGGGCCGACTAGCGGGAATAGATACGCAGTATTTT.

This chain connects TRBV6-1 to TRBJ2-3; TRBD2 aligns across 9 bases. J was trimmed by 8 bases and V by 0 bases; bases with no gene match: 9. Germline loops: CDR1 MNHNS, CDR2 SASEGT. The CDR3 contains 16 residues. CDR3: CASSEAHVAGVVTQYF. The CDR3 nucleotides read TGTGCCAGCAGTGAAGCGCACGTAGCGGGAGTAGTTACGCAGTATTTT.

This clone appeared a few times. The CDR3 here is CASSRVWGTEGNQPQHF. In DNA form, the CDR3 reads TGTGCCAGCAGTCGGGTGTGGGGGACAGAAGGGAATCAGCCCCAGCATTTT. This chain links TRBV28 with TRBJ1-5; TRBD1 matches 7 bases. The junction had 14 bases not matched to a gene; V was cut back by 5 bases and J by 4 bases. CDR1 MDHEN and CDR2 SYDVKM come from the germline V gene. This CDR3 comprises 17 residues.

The J gene is TRBJ1-4, the V gene TRBV6-1; D is uncertain. With 3 bases removed from V and 6 bases from J, the gap between germline ends came to 8 bases. CDR3 length: 13 amino acids. From germline, CDR1 is MNHNS and CDR2 SASEGT. The CDR3 nucleotides read TGTGCCAGCAGTGATAGTATGGATGAAAAACTGTTTTTT. The encoded protein is CASSDSMDEKLFF.

The rearrangement joins TRBV6-4 to TRBJ2-6; D gene uncertain. V lost 6 bases to trimming and J lost 1 base, with 10 bases between them. CDR1 and CDR2 from the germline V gene are MRHNA and SNTAGT. There are 15 residues in the CDR3. In DNA form, the CDR3 reads TGTGCCAGCAGCGGTGGAATTTCTGGGGCCAACGTCCTGACTTTC. It is translated as CASSGGISGANVLTF.

A single count supports this clone. The V and J genes are TRBV18 and TRBJ1-2, with a weak D call TRBD1 (6 bases). CDR1 and CDR2 from the germline V gene are KGHSH and LQKENI. V was shortened by 7 bases and J by 4 bases, with 19 bases between the two germline ends. The CDR3 extends over 15 amino acids. The CDR3 sequence: CASYPPAGGPYGYTF. Here the CDR3 DNA reads TGTGCCAGCTACCCACCCGCGGGGGGCCCCTATGGCTACACCTTC.

This clone was seen only once. This rearrangement joins TRBV5-4 to TRBJ2-7, with 10 positions matching TRBD1. J lost 4 bases, V lost 2 bases, and 6 bases had no gene match. Germline loops: CDR1 SGHNT, CDR2 YYREEE (reference sequence). The CDR3 totals 15 residues. CDR3 residues: CASSLPGTGDYEQYF. The DNA for the CDR3 is TGTGCCAGCAGCTTACCCGGGACAGGGGATTACGAGCAGTACTTC.

V usage is TRBV5-1 and J usage is TRBJ2-3; tentative D call: TRBD2 (6 bases). CDR1 and CDR2 (germline): SGHRS, YFSETQ. Trimming took off 0 bases at V and 3 bases at J, with 11 bases between the two ends. The CDR3 contains 15 residues. As DNA, the CDR3 is TGCGCCAGCAGCTTGGCGGGAGTAATGACAGATACGCAGTATTTT. As protein: CASSLAGVMTDTQYF.

V and J are TRBV10-3 and TRBJ2-5; the D gene could be TRBD1 or TRBD2 (5 bases each). Trimming left V 2 bases short and J 11 bases short, with 9 bases between. This CDR3 region has 11 residues. The V gene's germline CDR1 is ENHRY and CDR2 SYGVKD. CDR3 region: CAISEEGEQYF. CDR3 nucleotide sequence: TGTGCCATCAGTGAGGAAGGGGAGCAGTACTTC.

This chain joins TRBV4-3 and TRBJ2-7; no clear D. The CDR3 runs 18 residues. Trimming stripped 1 base from V and 0 bases from J, with 19 bases between. Germline V CDR1 and CDR2: LGHNA, YSLEER. The CDR3 region has the DNA TGCGCCAGCAGCCAAGGAGCAGCCGGCCCATACTACTCCTACGAGCAGTACTTC. Translation: CASSQGAAGPYYSYEQYF.

The CDR3 coding sequence is TGCAGTGCGGTTGGGGCCAACGTCCTGACTTTC. Translated, it gives CSAVGANVLTF. The chain combines TRBV20-1 with TRBJ2-6; no definite D call. Germline V lookup: CDR1 DFQATT, CDR2 SNEGSKA (reference sequence). CDR3 length: 11 amino acids. Trimming took off 6 bases at V and 3 bases at J, with 3 bases between the two ends.

The genes are TRBV6-4 and TRBJ1-5; D ambiguous. The CDR3 runs to 13 residues. V dropped 4 bases and J dropped 7 bases, with 11 bases sitting between them. Germline-derived CDR1 and CDR2 are MRHNA and SNTAGT. In DNA, the CDR3 is TGTGCCAGCAGTGGGACGCATGGGCAGCCCCAGCATTTT. It is translated as CASSGTHGQPQHF.

The chain has TRBV19 and TRBJ2-1, with D uncertain. This CDR3 has 16 amino acids. CDR1 LNHDA and CDR2 SQIVND come from the germline V gene (reference sequence). The V end was cut by 5 bases, the J end by 0 bases, with 14 bases between. The CDR3 here is CASSSPGQSSYNEQFF. The CDR3 nucleotides are TGTGCCAGTAGTTCCCCCGGGCAGAGCTCCTACAATGAGCAGTTCTTC.

This clone was detected only a few times. The gene calls are TRBV15 and TRBJ2-1; tentative D call: TRBD1 (6 bases). There are 13 residues in the CDR3. The V gene lost 6 bases and the J gene lost 5 bases, with 11 bases spanning the gap. Germline CDR1 is LNHNV and CDR2 is YYDKDF (reference sequence). This chain's CDR3 is CATRQGPNNEQFF. The DNA of the CDR3 is TGTGCCACCAGACAGGGACCTAACAATGAGCAGTTCTTC.

This chain joins TRBV7-2 and TRBJ2-3; D is ambiguous. The CDR3 is 12 residues long. Germline CDR1 is SGHTA and CDR2 is FQGNSA. V lost 5 bases to trimming and J lost 10 bases, with 13 bases between them. This chain's CDR3 is CASSPRSSPQYF. CDR3 coding DNA: TGTGCCAGCAGCCCCAGGAGTAGTCCGCAGTATTTT.

This clone showed up just once. The rearrangement uses TRBV6-5 and TRBJ2-1; 8 bases agree with TRBD2. This CDR3 is 15 amino acids long. The germline CDR1 and CDR2 sequences are MNHEY and SVGAGI. Trimming took 2 bases from V and 9 from J; bases not matched to a gene: 9. As DNA, the CDR3 is TGTGCCAGCAGTTACGCAGAACTCGGGGGGGGTGAGCAGTTCTTC. Its protein is CASSYAELGGGEQFF.

The V gene is TRBV28, the J gene TRBJ2-1, with 7 bases lining up with TRBD1. The V and J ends lost 5 bases and 6 bases, in that order; junction bases with no gene match: 10. Germline V gene sequence: CDR1 MDHEN, CDR2 SYDVKM. This CDR3 has 15 residues. The CDR3 DNA reads as TGTGCCAGCAGTCAGACAGGGATGTTCGTCAATGAGCAGTTCTTC. Protein: CASSQTGMFVNEQFF.

In DNA, the CDR3 is TGTGCCAGCGCTACCCGACCCCAATTTGAAGAGACCCAGTACTTC. Protein sequence: CASATRPQFEETQYF. The rearrangement links TRBV6-5 to TRBJ2-5; the D is unclear. The length of the CDR3 is 15 residues. The germline V gene encodes CDR1 MNHEY and CDR2 SVGAGI. Trimming took off 8 bases at V and 3 bases at J, with 19 bases between the two ends.

With respect to this clone: Different DNA sequences within this sample yield the same CDR3. The chain carries TRBV7-9 and TRBJ2-7; D perhaps matches TRBD1 (5 bases). V lost 3 bases to trimming and J lost 5 bases, with 8 bases between them. CDR1 and CDR2 (germline): SEHNR, FQNEAQ (reference sequence). The CDR3 extends over 12 amino acids. In DNA form, the CDR3 reads TGTGCCAGCAGCTTGGGGCCCCACGAGCAGTACTTC. Protein sequence: CASSLGPHEQYF.

The CDR3, as DNA: TGTGCCAGCAGCTTAAGCGGGAGAAGCACAGATACGCAGTATTTT. It specifies CASSLSGRSTDTQYF. This chain uses TRBV7-3 with TRBJ2-3; TRBD2 matches 7 bases. Germline V gives CDR1 SGHTA, CDR2 FQGTGA. This CDR3 spans 15 amino acids. V dropped 1 base and J dropped 0; count of bases not matched to a gene: 1. The variable domain in full, completed from reference TRBV7-3 and TRBJ2-3, reads GAGVSQTPSNKVTEKGKYVELRCDPISGHTALYWYRQSLGQGPEFLIYFQGTGAADDSGLPNDRFFAVRPEGSVSTLKIQRTERGDSAVYLCASSLSGRSTDTQYFGPGTRLTVL.

The sample holds a few counts of this clone. The J gene is TRBJ1-2, the V gene TRBV30, with a weak D call TRBD1 (6 bases). This CDR3 comprises 11 residues. The V gene's germline CDR1 is GTSNPN and CDR2 SVGIG (reference sequence). The DNA for the CDR3 is TGTGCAGGGGGGCTCAGCTATGGCTACACCTTC. This sequence encodes CAGGLSYGYTF.

The chain couples TRBV4-1 to TRBJ1-2; D is unclear. V was clipped by 2 bases and J by 1 base, with 17 bases between them. Germline V gene sequence: CDR1 MGHRA, CDR2 YSYEKL. The CDR3 runs to 17 residues. The CDR3 bases are TGCGCCAGCAGCCAAATCCGGATGACCGAGGGTAACTATGGCTACACCTTC. Amino acid sequence: CASSQIRMTEGNYGYTF.

The chain joins TRBV7-9 to TRBJ2-7; 9 bases fit TRBD2. The CDR3 is 16 amino acids. Trimming removed 1 base from V and 1 base from J; junction bases left unmatched: 5. The germline V gene encodes CDR1 SEHNR and CDR2 FQNEAQ (reference sequence). The CDR3 nucleotides read TGTGCCAGCAGCTTAGTGGGGCTAGCGGGATCCTACGAGCAGTACTTC. It yields the protein CASSLVGLAGSYEQYF.

This clone was observed a handful of times. The rearrangement joins TRBV30 to TRBJ1-1; the D gene is possibly TRBD1 (5 bases). V gave up 2 bases and J gave up 0 bases, with 7 bases separating them. In germline, CDR1 is GTSNPN, CDR2 SVGIG (reference sequence). The CDR3 spans 13 residues. This CDR3 reads CAWSKGMNTEAFF. The CDR3 bases are TGTGCCTGGAGTAAGGGGATGAACACTGAAGCTTTCTTT.

This sequence joins TRBV15 and TRBJ1-1; D gene uncertain. V was trimmed by 1 base and J by 5 bases, leaving 14 bases between them. The CDR3 runs to 15 residues. Germline CDR1 and CDR2: LNHNV and YYDKDF (reference sequence). This CDR3 is CATSRGGEVWTEAFF. In nucleotides, the CDR3 is TGTGCCACCAGCAGAGGTGGGGAGGTTTGGACTGAAGCTTTCTTT.

This chain connects TRBV9 to TRBJ2-7; TRBD1 matches 7 bases. The CDR3 consists of 15 residues. Germline CDR1 is SGDLS and CDR2 is YYNGEE. Losses at the gene ends were 4 bases for V and 4 bases for J; bases not matched to a gene: 11. CDR3 loop: CASSRRQGPNYEQYF. In nucleotides, the CDR3 is TGTGCCAGCAGCCGTAGACAGGGCCCTAATTACGAGCAGTACTTC.